This TCR beta chain was documented in a study of patients with pleural tuberculosis (dated by TCRdb to about 2014). TCRdb records Illumina Genome Analyzer IIx as the sequencer. Through fastp at Q25 and MiXCR, TCRdb rebuilt clones from the public reads, retaining in-frame beta chains. For every CDR3 protein sequence, its rows merge into one entry that carries the most common genes and DNA. A total of 25,000 to 30,000 distinct CDR3 sequences appear in this sample, 15% to 20% of them only once. Approximately 3.7% of the sample lies in the top ten. As concerns this clonotype: This receptor's antigen is unknown. No much larger clone exists at a distance of one base, and base qualities are not known.

The CDR3, from cysteine to phenylalanine, totals 14 residues. Just the 42-base CDR3 DNA is kept, in frame starting at base 1. CDR1 and CDR2 (MNHEY, SVGEGT) derive from the germline V gene. V gives up 5 bases and J gives up 5 bases, and the segment between their germline ends measures 15 bases. The rearranged chain carries TRBV6-2 or TRBV6-3 and TRBJ1-2; the D gene is unclear. The sequenced sample consisted of peripheral blood. This TCR was sampled from a human donor with pleural tuberculosis. The CDR3 region has the sequence CASSPRTEMYGYTF. The DNA reads TGTGCCAGCAGTCCCCGGACGGAGATGTATGGCTACACCTTC.